This T cell receptor beta chain was recorded in a study of T-cell memory formation after mild COVID-19. The germline V gene has CDR1 SQVTM and CDR2 ANQGSEA. V shed 6 bases and J 9 bases; nucleotides not matched to a gene: 9. The CDR3 loop spans 12 amino acids. TCR alpha and TCR beta cDNA libraries with sample barcodes and UMIs came from 5'RACE using constant-segment primers. TCRdb reprocessed the 5' RACE reads with MiXCR, giving one entry per CDR3 protein. Counted here are 80,000 to 90,000 distinct CDR3 sequences, more than 20% occurring once; the ten biggest clones make up around 40%. In this sample, this clonotype turned up a few times. Its antigen is unidentified. Study outcomes and limitations: Mainly CM and EM harbored the contracting CD4+ clones; mainly EMRA harbored the CD8+ ones. Clones contracting across day 15 to 85 had a balanced CD4/CD8 profile; later expanding clones leaned CD4+. Some clones that responded were present in memory (sampled pre-infection), which suggests cross-reactive memory joined.

This sequence joins TRBV29-1 and TRBJ1-2; 8 bases line up with TRBD1. The source is a man aged 18 to 29 who had mild COVID-19 (a few samples of this study predate the infection). Cell type and time point are not known. The sample comprised PBMCs or a T cell subset sorted from them (not recorded which). The CDR3 sequence: CSVGGTGGRYTF. The CDR3 nucleotides read TGCAGCGTCGGCGGGACAGGAGGTCGCTACACCTTC.